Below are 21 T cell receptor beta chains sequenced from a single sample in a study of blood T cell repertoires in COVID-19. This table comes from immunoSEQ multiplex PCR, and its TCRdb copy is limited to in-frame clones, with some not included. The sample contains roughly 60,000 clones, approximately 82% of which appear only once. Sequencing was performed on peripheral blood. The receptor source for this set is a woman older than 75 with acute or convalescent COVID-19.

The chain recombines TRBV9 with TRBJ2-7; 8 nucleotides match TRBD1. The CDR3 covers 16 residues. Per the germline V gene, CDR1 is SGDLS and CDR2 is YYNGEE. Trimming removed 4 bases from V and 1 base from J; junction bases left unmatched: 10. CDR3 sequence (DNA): TGTGCCAGCAGCTCAGCCGGGACAGGAGTATCCTACGAGCAGTACTTC. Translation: CASSSAGTGVSYEQYF.

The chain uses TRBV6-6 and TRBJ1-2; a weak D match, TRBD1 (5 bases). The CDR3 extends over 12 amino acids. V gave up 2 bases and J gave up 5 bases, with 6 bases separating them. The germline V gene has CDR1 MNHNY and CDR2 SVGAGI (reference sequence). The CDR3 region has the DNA TGTGCCAGCAGTTACCAGGGATATGGCTACACCTTC. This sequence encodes CASSYQGYGYTF.

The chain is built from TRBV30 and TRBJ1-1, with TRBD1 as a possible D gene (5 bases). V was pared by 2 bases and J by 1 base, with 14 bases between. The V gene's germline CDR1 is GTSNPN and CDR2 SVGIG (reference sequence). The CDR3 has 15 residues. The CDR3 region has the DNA TGTGCCTGGAGTATGACAAGGGGCTCGAACACTGAAGCTTTCTTT. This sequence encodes CAWSMTRGSNTEAFF.

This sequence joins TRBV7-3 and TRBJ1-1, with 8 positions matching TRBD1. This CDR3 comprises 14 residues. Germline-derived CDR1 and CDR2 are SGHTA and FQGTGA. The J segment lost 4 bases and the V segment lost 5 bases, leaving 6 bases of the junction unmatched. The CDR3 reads CASSQGAGFTEAFF. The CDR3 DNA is TGTGCCAGCAGCCAGGGGGCAGGCTTCACTGAAGCTTTCTTT.

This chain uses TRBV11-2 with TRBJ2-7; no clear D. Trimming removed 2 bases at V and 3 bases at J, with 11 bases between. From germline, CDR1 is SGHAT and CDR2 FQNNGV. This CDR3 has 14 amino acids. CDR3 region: CASSLMGTDYEQYF. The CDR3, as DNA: TGTGCCAGCAGCTTAATGGGCACCGACTACGAGCAGTACTTC.

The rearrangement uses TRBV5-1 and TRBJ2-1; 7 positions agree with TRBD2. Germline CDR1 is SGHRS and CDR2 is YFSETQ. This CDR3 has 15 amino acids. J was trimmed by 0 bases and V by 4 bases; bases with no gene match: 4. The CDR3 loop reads CASSRSGPSYNEQFF. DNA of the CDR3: TGCGCCAGCAGCCGTAGCGGGCCCTCCTACAATGAGCAGTTCTTC.

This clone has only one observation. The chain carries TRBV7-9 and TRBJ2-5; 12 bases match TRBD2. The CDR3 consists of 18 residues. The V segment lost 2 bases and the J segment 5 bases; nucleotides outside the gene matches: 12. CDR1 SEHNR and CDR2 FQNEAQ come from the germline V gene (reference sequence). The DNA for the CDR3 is TGTGCCAGCAGCTTATTTGTAGGACTAGCGGGGCGTCGGGAGACCCAGTACTTC. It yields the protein CASSLFVGLAGRRETQYF.

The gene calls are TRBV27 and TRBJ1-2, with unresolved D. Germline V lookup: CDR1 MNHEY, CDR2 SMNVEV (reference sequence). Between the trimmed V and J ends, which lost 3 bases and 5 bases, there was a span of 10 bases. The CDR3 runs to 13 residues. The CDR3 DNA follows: TGTGCCAGCAGTTTGGCAGTTGATTATGGCTACACCTTC. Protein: CASSLAVDYGYTF.

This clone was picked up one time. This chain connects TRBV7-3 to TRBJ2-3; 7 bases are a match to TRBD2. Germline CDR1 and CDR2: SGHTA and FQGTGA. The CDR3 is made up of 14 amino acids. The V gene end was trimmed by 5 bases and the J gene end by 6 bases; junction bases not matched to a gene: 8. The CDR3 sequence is CASSLTSTLDTQYF. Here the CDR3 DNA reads TGTGCCAGCAGCCTGACTAGCACGTTGGATACGCAGTATTTT.

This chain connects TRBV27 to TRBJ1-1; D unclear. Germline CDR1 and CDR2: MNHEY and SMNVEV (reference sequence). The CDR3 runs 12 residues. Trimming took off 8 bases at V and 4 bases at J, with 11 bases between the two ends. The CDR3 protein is CASAGEFTEAFF. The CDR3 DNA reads TGTGCCAGCGCGGGTGAATTCACTGAAGCTTTCTTT.

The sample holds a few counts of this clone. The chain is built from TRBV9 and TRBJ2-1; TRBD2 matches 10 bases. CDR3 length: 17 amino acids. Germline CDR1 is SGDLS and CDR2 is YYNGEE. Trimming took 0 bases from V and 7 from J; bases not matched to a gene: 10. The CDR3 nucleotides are TGTGCCAGCAGCGTAGACCCTCTAGCGGGGGTAAGAAATGAGCAGTTCTTC. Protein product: CASSVDPLAGVRNEQFF.

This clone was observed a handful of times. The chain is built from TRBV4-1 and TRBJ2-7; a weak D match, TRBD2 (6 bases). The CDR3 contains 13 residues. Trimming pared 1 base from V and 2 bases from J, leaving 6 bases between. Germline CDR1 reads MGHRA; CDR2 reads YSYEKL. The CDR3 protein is CASSQGLAYEQYF. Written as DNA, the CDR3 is TGCGCCAGCAGCCAAGGACTAGCCTACGAGCAGTACTTC.

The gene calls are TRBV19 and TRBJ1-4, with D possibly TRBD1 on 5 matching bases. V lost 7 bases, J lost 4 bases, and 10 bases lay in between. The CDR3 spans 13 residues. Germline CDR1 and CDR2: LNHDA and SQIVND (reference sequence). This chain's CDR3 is CASKTRVNEKLFF. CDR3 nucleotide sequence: TGTGCCAGTAAAACCAGGGTTAATGAAAAACTGTTTTTT.

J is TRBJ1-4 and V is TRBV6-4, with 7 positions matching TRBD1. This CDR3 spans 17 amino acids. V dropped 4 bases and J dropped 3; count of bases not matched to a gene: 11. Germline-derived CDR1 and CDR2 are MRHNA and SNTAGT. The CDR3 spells CASSVPPDRAPNEKLFF. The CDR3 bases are TGTGCCAGCAGTGTCCCTCCTGACAGGGCTCCTAATGAAAAACTGTTTTTT.

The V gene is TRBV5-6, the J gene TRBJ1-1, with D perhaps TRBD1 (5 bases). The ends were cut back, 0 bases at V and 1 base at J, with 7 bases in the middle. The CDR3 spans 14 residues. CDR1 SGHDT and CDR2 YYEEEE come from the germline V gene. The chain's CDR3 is CASSLGRENTEAFF. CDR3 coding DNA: TGTGCCAGCAGCTTGGGCAGGGAGAACACTGAAGCTTTCTTT.

The CDR3 coding sequence is TGTGCCAGCAGCTTATGGGGGCGAGGCGGCTACACCTTC. Translation gives CASSLWGRGGYTF. J is TRBJ1-2 and V is TRBV7-2; a weak D match, TRBD1 (6 bases). Germline V lookup: CDR1 SGHTA, CDR2 FQGNSA. V shed 2 bases and J shed 8 bases, with 12 bases lying between them. The CDR3 contains 13 residues. The full variable domain, with the rest looked up from reference TRBV7-2 and TRBJ1-2, is GAGVSQSPSNKVTEKGKDVELRCDPISGHTALYWYRQSLGQGLEFLIYFQGNSAPDKSGLPSDRFSAERTGGSVSTLTIQRTQQEDSAVYLCASSLWGRGGYTFGSGTRLTVV.

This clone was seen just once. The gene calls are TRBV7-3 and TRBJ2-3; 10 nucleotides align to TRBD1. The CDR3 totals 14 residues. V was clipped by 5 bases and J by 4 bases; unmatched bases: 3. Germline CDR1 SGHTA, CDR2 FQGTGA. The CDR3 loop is CASSADRGADTQYF. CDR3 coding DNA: TGTGCCAGCAGCGCGGACAGGGGGGCAGATACGCAGTATTTT. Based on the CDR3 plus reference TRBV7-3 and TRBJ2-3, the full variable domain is GAGVSQTPSNKVTEKGKYVELRCDPISGHTALYWYRQSLGQGPEFLIYFQGTGAADDSGLPNDRFFAVRPEGSVSTLKIQRTERGDSAVYLCASSADRGADTQYFGPGTRLTVL.

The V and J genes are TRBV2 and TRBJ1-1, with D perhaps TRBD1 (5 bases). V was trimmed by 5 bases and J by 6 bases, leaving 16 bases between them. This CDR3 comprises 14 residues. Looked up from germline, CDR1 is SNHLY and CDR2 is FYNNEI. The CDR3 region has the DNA TGTGCCAGCAGTTTGCAGGGCCCTTCGGCTGAAGCTTTCTTT. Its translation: CASSLQGPSAEAFF. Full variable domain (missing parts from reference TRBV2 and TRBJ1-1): EPEVTQTPSHQVTQMGQEVILRCVPISNHLYFYWYRQILGQKVEFLVSFYNNEISEKSEIFDDQFSVERPDGSNFTLKIRSTKLEDSAMYFCASSLQGPSAEAFFGQGTRLTVV.

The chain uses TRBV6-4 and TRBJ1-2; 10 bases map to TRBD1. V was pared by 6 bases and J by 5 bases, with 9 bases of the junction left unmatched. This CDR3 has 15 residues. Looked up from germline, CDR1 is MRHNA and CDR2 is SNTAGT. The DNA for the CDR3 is TGTGCCAGCAGGGATTTGACAGGGGGCGATTATGGCTACACCTTC. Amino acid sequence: CASRDLTGGDYGYTF.

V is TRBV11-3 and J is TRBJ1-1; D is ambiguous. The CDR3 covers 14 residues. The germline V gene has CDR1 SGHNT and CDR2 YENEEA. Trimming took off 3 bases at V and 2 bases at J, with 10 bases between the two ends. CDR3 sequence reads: CASSFRGLNTEAFF. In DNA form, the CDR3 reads TGTGCCAGCAGCTTTCGAGGGCTCAACACTGAAGCTTTCTTT.

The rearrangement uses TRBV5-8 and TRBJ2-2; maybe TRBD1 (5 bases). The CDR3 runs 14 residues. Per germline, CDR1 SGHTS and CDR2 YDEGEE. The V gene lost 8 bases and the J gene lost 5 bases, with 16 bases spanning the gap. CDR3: CASLDAGKTGELFF. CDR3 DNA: TGTGCCAGTTTGGATGCAGGGAAAACCGGGGAGCTGTTTTTT.